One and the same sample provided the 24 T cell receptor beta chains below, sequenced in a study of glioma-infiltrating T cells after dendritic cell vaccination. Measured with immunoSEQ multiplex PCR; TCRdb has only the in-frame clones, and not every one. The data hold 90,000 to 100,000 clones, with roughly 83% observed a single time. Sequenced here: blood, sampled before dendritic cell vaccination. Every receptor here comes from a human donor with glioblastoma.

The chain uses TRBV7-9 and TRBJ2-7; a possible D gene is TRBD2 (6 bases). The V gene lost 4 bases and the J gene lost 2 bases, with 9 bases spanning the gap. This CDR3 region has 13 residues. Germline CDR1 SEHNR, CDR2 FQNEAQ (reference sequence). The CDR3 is CASSWTGAYEQYF. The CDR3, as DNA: TGTGCCAGCAGCTGGACGGGAGCCTACGAGCAGTACTTC.

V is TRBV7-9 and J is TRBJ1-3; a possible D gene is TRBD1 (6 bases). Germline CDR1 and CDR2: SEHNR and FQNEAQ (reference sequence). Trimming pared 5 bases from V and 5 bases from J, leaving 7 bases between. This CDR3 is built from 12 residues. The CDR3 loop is CASSDRRNTIYF. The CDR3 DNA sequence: TGTGCCAGCAGCGACAGGAGAAACACCATATATTTT. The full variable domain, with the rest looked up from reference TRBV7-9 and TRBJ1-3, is DTGVSQNPRHKITKRGQNVTFRCDPISEHNRLYWYRQTLGQGPEFLTYFQNEAQLEKSRLLSDRFSAERPKGSFSTLEIQRTEQGDSAMYLCASSDRRNTIYFGEGSWLTVV.

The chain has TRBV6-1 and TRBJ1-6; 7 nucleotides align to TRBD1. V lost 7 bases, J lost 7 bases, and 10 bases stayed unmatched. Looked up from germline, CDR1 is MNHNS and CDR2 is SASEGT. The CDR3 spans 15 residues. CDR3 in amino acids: CASINRGRGNSPLHF. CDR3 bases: TGTGCCAGCATTAATAGGGGGCGCGGGAATTCACCCCTCCACTTT.

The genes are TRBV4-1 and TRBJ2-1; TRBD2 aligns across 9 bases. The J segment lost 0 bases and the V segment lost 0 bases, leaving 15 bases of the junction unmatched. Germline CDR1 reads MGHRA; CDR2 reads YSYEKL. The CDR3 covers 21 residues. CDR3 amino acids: CASSQEDPSGGIPFSYNEQFF. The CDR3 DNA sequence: TGCGCCAGCAGCCAAGAAGACCCCAGCGGGGGGATACCTTTCTCCTACAATGAGCAGTTCTTC.

CDR3 sequence reads: CAISLAGGHGNEQFF. The CDR3 region has the DNA TGTGCCATCAGTTTAGCGGGGGGGCACGGCAATGAGCAGTTCTTC. The V call is TRBV10-3, the J call TRBJ2-1; 11 nucleotides match TRBD2. Germline-derived CDR1 and CDR2 are ENHRY and SYGVKD. The V segment lost 5 bases and the J segment 6 bases; nucleotides outside the gene matches: 6. This CDR3 comprises 15 residues.

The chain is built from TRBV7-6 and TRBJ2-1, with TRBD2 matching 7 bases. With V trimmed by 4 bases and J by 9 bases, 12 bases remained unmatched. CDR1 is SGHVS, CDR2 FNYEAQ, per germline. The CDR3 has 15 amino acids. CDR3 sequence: CASSWGGSGGGEQFF. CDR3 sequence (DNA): TGTGCCAGCAGCTGGGGGGGGAGTGGTGGCGGTGAGCAGTTCTTC.

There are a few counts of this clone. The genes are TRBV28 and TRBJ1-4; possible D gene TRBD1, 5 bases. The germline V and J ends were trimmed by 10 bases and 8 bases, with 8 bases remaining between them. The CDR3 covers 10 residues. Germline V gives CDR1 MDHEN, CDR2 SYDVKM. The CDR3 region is CATGGEKLFF. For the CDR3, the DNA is TGTGCCACTGGGGGGGAAAAACTGTTTTTT. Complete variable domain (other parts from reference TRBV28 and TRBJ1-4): DVKVTQSSRYLVKRTGEKVFLECVQDMDHENMFWYRQDPGLGLRLIYFSYDVKMKEKGDIPEGYSVSREKKERFSLILESASTNQTSMYLCATGGEKLFFGSGTQLSVL.

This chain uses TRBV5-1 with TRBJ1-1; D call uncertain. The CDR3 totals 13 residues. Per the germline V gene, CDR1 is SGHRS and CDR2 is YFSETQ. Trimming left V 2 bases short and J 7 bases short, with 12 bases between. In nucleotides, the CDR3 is TGCGCCAGCAGCTTAGATCTGCGCTTTGAAGCTTTCTTT. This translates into CASSLDLRFEAFF.

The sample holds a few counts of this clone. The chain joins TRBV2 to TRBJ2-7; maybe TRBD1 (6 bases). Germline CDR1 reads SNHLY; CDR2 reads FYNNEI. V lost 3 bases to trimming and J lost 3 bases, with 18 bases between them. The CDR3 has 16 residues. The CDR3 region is CASSEGASSLLYEQYF. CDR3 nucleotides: TGTGCCAGCAGTGAGGGGGCGTCAAGTCTGCTCTACGAGCAGTACTTC.

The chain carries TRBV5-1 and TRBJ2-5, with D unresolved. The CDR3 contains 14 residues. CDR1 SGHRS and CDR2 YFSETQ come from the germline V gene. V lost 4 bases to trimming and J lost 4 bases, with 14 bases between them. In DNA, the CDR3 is TGCGCCAGCAGCAGATCTAGGTCCCTAGAGACCCAGTACTTC. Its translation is CASSRSRSLETQYF. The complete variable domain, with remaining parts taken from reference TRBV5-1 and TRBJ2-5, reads KAGVTQTPRYLIKTRGQQVTLSCSPISGHRSVSWYQQTPGQGLQFLFEYFSETQRNKGNFPGRFSGRQFSNSRSEMNVSTLELGDSALYLCASSRSRSLETQYFGPGTRLLVL.

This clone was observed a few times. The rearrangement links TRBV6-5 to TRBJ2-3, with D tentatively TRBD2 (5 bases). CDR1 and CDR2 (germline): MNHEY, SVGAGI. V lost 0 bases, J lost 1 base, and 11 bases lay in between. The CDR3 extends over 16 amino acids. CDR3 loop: CASSYSNREGTDTQYF. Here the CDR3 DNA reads TGTGCCAGCAGTTACTCGAACCGGGAAGGCACAGATACGCAGTATTTT.

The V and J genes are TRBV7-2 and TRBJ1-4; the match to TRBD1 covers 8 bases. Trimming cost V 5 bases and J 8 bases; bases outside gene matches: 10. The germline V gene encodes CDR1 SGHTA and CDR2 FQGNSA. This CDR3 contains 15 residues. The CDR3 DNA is TGTGCCAGCAGCGTAGGACAGGGACGGGTCGAAAAACTGTTTTTT. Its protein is CASSVGQGRVEKLFF.

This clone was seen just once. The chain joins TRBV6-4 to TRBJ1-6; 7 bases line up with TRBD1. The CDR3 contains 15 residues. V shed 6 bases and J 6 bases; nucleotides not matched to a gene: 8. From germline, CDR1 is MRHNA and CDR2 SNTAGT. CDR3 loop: CASRIRQGGNSPLHF. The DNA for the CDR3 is TGTGCCAGCAGGATTAGACAGGGAGGTAATTCACCCCTCCACTTT.

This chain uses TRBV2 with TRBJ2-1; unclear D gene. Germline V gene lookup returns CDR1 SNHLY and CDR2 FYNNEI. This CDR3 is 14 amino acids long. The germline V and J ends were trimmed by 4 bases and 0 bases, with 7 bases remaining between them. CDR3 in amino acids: CASSAVSSYNEQFF. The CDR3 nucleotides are TGTGCCAGCAGTGCGGTGAGCTCCTACAATGAGCAGTTCTTC.

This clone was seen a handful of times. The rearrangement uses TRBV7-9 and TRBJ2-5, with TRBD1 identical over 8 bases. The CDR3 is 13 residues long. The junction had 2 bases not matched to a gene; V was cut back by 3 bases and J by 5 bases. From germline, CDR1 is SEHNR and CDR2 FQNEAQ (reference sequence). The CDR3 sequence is CASSLGQVETQYF. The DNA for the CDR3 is TGTGCCAGCAGCTTGGGACAGGTCGAGACCCAGTACTTC.

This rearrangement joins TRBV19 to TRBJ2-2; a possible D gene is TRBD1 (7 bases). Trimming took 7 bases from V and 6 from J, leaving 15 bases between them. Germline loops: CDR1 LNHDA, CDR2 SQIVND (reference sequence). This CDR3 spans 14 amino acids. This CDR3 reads CASIPSRGAGELFF. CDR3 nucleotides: TGTGCCAGTATACCTAGCAGGGGGGCCGGGGAGCTGTTTTTT. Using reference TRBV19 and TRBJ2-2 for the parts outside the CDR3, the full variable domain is DGGITQSPKYLFRKEGQNVTLSCEQNLNHDAMYWYRQDPGQGLRLIYYSQIVNDFQKGDIAEGYSVSREKKESFPLTVTSAQKNPTAFYLCASIPSRGAGELFFGEGSRLTVL.

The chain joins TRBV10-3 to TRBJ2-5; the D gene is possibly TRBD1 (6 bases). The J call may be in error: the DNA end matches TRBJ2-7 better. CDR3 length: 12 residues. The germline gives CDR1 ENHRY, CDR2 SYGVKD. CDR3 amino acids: CAISGTDYEQYF. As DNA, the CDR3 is TGTGCCATCAGTGGGACAGACTACGAGCAGTACTTC.

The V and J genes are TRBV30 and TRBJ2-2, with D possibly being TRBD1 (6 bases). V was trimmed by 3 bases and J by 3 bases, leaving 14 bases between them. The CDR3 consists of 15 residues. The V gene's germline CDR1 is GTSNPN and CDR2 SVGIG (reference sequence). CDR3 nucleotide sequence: TGTGCCTGGAGCCTGACAGGAGTTGACACCGGGGAGCTGTTTTTT. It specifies CAWSLTGVDTGELFF.

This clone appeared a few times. CDR3 sequence reads: CAIGGTEHGTEAFF. CDR3 nucleotide sequence: TGTGCCATCGGGGGGACCGAGCACGGCACTGAAGCTTTCTTT. This chain links TRBV10-3 with TRBJ1-1; D possibly corresponds to TRBD1 (5 bases). Between the trimmed V and J ends, which lost 8 bases and 4 bases, there was a span of 17 bases. The germline CDR1 and CDR2 sequences are ENHRY and SYGVKD. The CDR3 totals 14 residues.

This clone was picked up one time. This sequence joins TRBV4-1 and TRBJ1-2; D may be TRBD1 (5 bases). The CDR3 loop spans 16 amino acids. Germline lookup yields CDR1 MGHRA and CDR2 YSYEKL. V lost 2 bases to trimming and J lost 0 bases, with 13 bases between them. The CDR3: CASSQPSTVANYGYTF. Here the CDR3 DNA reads TGCGCCAGCAGCCAACCTTCGACAGTCGCTAACTATGGCTACACCTTC.

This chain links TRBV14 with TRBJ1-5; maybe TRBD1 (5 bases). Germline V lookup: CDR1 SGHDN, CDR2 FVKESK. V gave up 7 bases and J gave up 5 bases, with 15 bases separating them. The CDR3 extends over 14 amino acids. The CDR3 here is CASTPQKGDQPQHF. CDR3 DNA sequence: TGTGCCAGCACTCCCCAGAAAGGGGATCAGCCCCAGCATTTT.

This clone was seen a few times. In DNA form, the CDR3 reads TGTGCCAGCAGCGCTAGGGGGCTAGCGGGAGTGGGCTCCTACAATGAGCAGTTCTTC. It translates to CASSARGLAGVGSYNEQFF. The rearrangement uses TRBV9 and TRBJ2-1, with 10 bases fitting TRBD2. V was clipped by 3 bases and J by 0 bases; unmatched bases: 12. This CDR3 is 19 amino acids long. In germline, CDR1 is SGDLS, CDR2 YYNGEE.

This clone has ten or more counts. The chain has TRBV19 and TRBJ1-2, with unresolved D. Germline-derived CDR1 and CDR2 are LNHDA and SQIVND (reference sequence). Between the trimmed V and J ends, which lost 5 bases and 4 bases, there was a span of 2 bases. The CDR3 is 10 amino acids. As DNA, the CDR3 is TGTGCCAGTAGTCGCTATGGCTACACCTTC. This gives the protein CASSRYGYTF. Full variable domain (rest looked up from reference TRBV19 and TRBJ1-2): DGGITQSPKYLFRKEGQNVTLSCEQNLNHDAMYWYRQDPGQGLRLIYYSQIVNDFQKGDIAEGYSVSREKKESFPLTVTSAQKNPTAFYLCASSRYGYTFGSGTRLTVV.

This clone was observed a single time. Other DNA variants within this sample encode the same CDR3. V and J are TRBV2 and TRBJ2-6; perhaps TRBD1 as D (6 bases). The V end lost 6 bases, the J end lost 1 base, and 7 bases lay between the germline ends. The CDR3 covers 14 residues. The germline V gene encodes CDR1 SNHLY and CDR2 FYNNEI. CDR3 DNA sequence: TGTGCCAGCAGGCAGGGGTCTGGGGCCAACGTCCTGACTTTC. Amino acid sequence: CASRQGSGANVLTF. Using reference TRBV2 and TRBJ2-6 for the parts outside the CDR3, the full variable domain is EPEVTQTPSHQVTQMGQEVILRCVPISNHLYFYWYRQILGQKVEFLVSFYNNEISEKSEIFDDQFSVERPDGSNFTLKIRSTKLEDSAMYFCASRQGSGANVLTFGAGSRLTVL.